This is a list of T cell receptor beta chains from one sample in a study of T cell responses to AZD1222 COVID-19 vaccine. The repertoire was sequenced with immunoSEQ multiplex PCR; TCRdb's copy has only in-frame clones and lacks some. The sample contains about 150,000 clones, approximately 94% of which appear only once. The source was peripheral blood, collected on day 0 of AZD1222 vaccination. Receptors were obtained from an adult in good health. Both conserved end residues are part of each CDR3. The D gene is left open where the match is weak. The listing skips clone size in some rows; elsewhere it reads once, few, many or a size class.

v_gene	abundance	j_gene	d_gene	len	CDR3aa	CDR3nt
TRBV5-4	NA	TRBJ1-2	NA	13	CASSSGTNYGYTF	TGTGCCAGCAGTTCAGGGACTAACTATGGCTACACCTTC
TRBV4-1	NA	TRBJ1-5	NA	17	CASSQVSAGIGNQPQHF	TGCGCCAGCAGCCAAGTCTCCGCAGGGATAGGAAATCAGCCCCAGCATTTT
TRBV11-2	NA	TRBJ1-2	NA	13	CASSSNGEYGYTF	TGTGCCAGCAGCTCTAACGGGGAGTATGGCTACACCTTC
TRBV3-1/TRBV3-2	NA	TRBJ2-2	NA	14	CASSLSGRTGELFF	TGTGCCAGCAGCCTCTCCGGTAGGACCGGGGAGCTGTTTTTT
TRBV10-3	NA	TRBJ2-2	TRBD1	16	CAISASGTANTGELFF	TGTGCCATCAGTGCCTCCGGGACAGCGAACACCGGGGAGCTGTTTTTT
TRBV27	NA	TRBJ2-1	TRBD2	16	CASSASGGNTYNEQFF	TGTGCCAGCAGTGCTAGCGGGGGGAACACCTACAATGAGCAGTTCTTC
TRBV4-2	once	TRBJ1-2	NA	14	CASSQGTTNYGYTF	TGTGCCAGCAGCCAAGGGACGACTAACTATGGCTACACCTTC
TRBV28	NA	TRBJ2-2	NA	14	CASTGGGDTGELFF	TGTGCCAGCACAGGGGGGGGCGACACCGGGGAGCTGTTTTTT
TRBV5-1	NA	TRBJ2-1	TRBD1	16	CASSPRDRHDYNEQFF	TGCGCCAGCAGCCCCAGGGACAGGCACGACTACAATGAGCAGTTCTTC
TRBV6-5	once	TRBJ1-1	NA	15	CASSSPRVSDTEAFF	TGTGCCAGCAGTAGCCCCAGGGTATCCGACACTGAAGCTTTCTTT
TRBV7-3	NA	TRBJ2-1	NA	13	CASSPPQGNEQFF	TGTGCCAGCAGCCCCCCCCAAGGTAATGAGCAGTTCTTC
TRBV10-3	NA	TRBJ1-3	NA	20	CAISEKAGLLPRESGNTIYF	TGTGCCATCAGTGAGAAAGCGGGGCTCCTACCCCGGGAGTCAGGAAACACCATATATTTT
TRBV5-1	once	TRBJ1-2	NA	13	CASSFESNYGYTF	TGCGCCAGCAGCTTTGAAAGTAACTATGGCTACACCTTC
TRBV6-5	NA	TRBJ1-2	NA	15	CASSYSSLGLYGYTF	TGTGCCAGCAGTTACTCTAGTTTGGGACTCTATGGCTACACCTTC
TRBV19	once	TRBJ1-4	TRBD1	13	CASSIGQGDKLFF	TGTGCCAGTAGTATCGGACAGGGGGACAAACTGTTTTTT
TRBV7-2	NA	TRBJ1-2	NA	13	CASSIAVGGGYTF	TGTGCCAGCAGCATAGCGGTGGGGGGAGGCTACACCTTC
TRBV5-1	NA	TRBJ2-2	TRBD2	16	CASSLPGLGNTGELFF	TGCGCCAGCAGCTTGCCGGGACTAGGGAACACCGGGGAGCTGTTTTTT
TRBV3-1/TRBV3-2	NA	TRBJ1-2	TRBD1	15	CASSARTGANYGYTF	TGTGCCAGCAGCGCCCGGACAGGGGCTAACTATGGCTACACCTTC
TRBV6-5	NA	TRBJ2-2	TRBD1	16	CASSYRDRGNTGELFF	TGTGCCAGCAGTTATAGGGACAGGGGGAACACCGGGGAGCTGTTTTTT
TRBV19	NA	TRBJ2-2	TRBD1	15	CASSIYRGRTGELFF	TGTGCCAGTAGTATTTACAGGGGGCGCACCGGGGAGCTGTTTTTT
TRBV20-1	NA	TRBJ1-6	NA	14	CSASAGAGNSPLHF	TGCAGTGCTAGTGCCGGGGCGGGTAATTCACCCCTCCACTTT
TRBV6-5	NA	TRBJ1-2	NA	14	CASSYGWGAYGYTF	TGTGCCAGCAGTTACGGTTGGGGAGCCTATGGCTACACCTTC
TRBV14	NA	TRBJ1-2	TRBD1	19	CASSQITGTGSPANYGYTF	TGTGCCAGCAGCCAAATCACCGGGACAGGTAGTCCAGCTAACTATGGCTACACCTTC
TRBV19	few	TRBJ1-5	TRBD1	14	CASSGTGGNQPQHF	TGTGCCAGTAGCGGGACAGGGGGCAATCAGCCCCAGCATTTT